What follows are 24 T cell receptor beta chains derived from one specimen sequenced in a study of cytomegalovirus exposure and HLA in healthy donors. Both 60 Vbeta primers and 13 Jbeta primers went into the PCR. The method was immunoSEQ multiplex PCR; TCRdb's version includes in-frame clones alone and lacks a portion of them. The sample carries 150,000 to 200,000 clones, around 74% recorded once. Sample: PBMCs. All receptors come from a male donor in good health and CMV-seronegative.

The sample holds a few counts of this clone. The rearrangement uses TRBV30 and TRBJ2-1; 13 bases line up with TRBD2. Trimming at V came to 3 bases and at J to 7 bases, leaving 3 bases not matched to a gene. Germline V gene data show CDR1 as GTSNPN and CDR2 as SVGIG (reference sequence). This CDR3 has 14 residues. The CDR3 sequence is CAWSGLAGDNEQFF. The CDR3 region has the DNA TGTGCCTGGAGCGGACTAGCGGGAGATAATGAGCAGTTCTTC.

The chain combines TRBV11-1 with TRBJ2-1, with TRBD2 matching over 9 bases. J was trimmed by 7 bases and V by 5 bases; bases with no gene match: 18. The CDR3 covers 18 residues. CDR1 and CDR2 from the germline V gene are SGHAT and FQDESV (reference sequence). CDR3 DNA sequence: TGTGCCAGCAGCCCGAGGTCTAGCGGGGCCGCCCTCCTAAATGAGCAGTTCTTC. Its protein product is CASSPRSSGAALLNEQFF.

The chain links TRBV5-8 to TRBJ2-2; 7 nucleotides align to TRBD2. CDR3 length: 14 residues. Trimming removed 4 bases from V and 0 bases from J; junction bases left unmatched: 0. Germline lookup yields CDR1 SGHTS and CDR2 YDEGEE. The CDR3 DNA reads TGTGCCAGCAGCAGCGGGACGAACACCGGGGAGCTGTTTTTT. Translated: CASSSGTNTGELFF. Drawing the rest from reference TRBV5-8 and TRBJ2-2, the complete variable domain is EAGVTQSPTHLIKTRGQQATLRCSPISGHTSVYWYQQALGLGLQFLLWYDEGEERNRGNFPPRFSGRQFPNYSSELNVNALELEDSALYLCASSSGTNTGELFFGEGSRLTVL.

The chain uses TRBV9 and TRBJ1-5; tentatively, D is TRBD1 (6 bases). The V end lost 4 bases, the J end lost 7 bases, and 12 bases lay between the germline ends. This CDR3 has 13 amino acids. Germline values: CDR1 SGDLS, CDR2 YYNGEE. CDR3 loop: CASSISTGQPQHF. Written as DNA, the CDR3 is TGTGCCAGCAGCATCTCGACAGGCCAGCCCCAGCATTTT.

The V and J genes are TRBV10-1 and TRBJ1-1; D might be TRBD1 (6 bases). CDR3 length equals 15 residues. Trimming took 5 bases from V and 0 from J, leaving 13 bases between them. In germline, CDR1 is WNHNN, CDR2 SYGVQD (reference sequence). The CDR3 DNA reads as TGCGCCAGCAGTCCTACAGGGACCTTGAACACTGAAGCTTTCTTT. As protein: CASSPTGTLNTEAFF.

The chain's CDR3 is CASSLRLSSTDTQYF. The CDR3 nucleotides are TGTGCCAGCAGTTTACGACTTTCTAGCACAGATACGCAGTATTTT. The V gene is TRBV27, the J gene TRBJ2-3; D ambiguous. The CDR3 contains 15 residues. V lost 2 bases and J 0 bases, leaving 9 bases between the germline ends. CDR1 is MNHEY, CDR2 SMNVEV, per germline (reference sequence).

This chain uses TRBV28 with TRBJ2-7; 8 nucleotides agree with TRBD2. The CDR3 sequence is 14 residues long. Germline CDR1 reads MDHEN; CDR2 reads SYDVKM. V was clipped by 6 bases and J by 7 bases; unmatched bases: 11. The CDR3 protein is CASRSPGRAREQYF. Written as DNA, the CDR3 is TGTGCCAGCAGATCACCCGGGAGGGCCCGGGAGCAGTACTTC.

The genes are TRBV27 and TRBJ2-1, with D tentatively TRBD2 (5 bases). V dropped 7 bases and J dropped 7 bases, with 17 bases sitting between them. Per the germline V gene, CDR1 is MNHEY and CDR2 is SMNVEV (reference sequence). The CDR3 is 14 amino acids. Here the CDR3 reads CASNPRDSRNEQFF. The CDR3 nucleotides are TGTGCCAGCAATCCCCGGGATTCGAGAAATGAGCAGTTCTTC.

The gene calls are TRBV6-4 and TRBJ2-3; 14 bases line up with TRBD2. The CDR3 is 17 residues long. V trimming: 5 bases; J trimming: 2 bases; junction bases outside the gene matches: 6. Per germline, CDR1 MRHNA and CDR2 SNTAGT. The CDR3 DNA follows: TGTGCCAGCAGTACTGGGACTAGCGGGGGTCCCACAGATACGCAGTATTTT. Translating it yields CASSTGTSGGPTDTQYF.

The genes are TRBV7-3 and TRBJ2-1; 9 nucleotides line up with TRBD2. Germline loops: CDR1 SGHTA, CDR2 FQGTGA. V dropped 5 bases and J dropped 3; count of bases not matched to a gene: 5. The CDR3 has 15 amino acids. CDR3 nucleotide sequence: TGTGCCAGCAGCGAGCGGGGGGCTCACTACAATGAGCAGTTCTTC. Translated: CASSERGAHYNEQFF. Based on the CDR3 plus reference TRBV7-3 and TRBJ2-1, the full variable domain is GAGVSQTPSNKVTEKGKYVELRCDPISGHTALYWYRQSLGQGPEFLIYFQGTGAADDSGLPNDRFFAVRPEGSVSTLKIQRTERGDSAVYLCASSERGAHYNEQFFGPGTRLTVL.

The genes are TRBV6-6 and TRBJ1-2; D is unresolved. V lost 7 bases and J 5 bases, leaving 17 bases between the germline ends. The germline CDR1 and CDR2 sequences are MNHNY and SVGAGI (reference sequence). CDR3 length equals 14 residues. The CDR3 loop is CASTSSRRAYGYTF. The CDR3 DNA reads TGTGCCAGCACCTCTAGTCGGAGGGCTTATGGCTACACCTTC.

The chain uses TRBV6-1 and TRBJ1-6; TRBD1 matches at 9 bases. Trimming removed 5 bases from V and 9 bases from J; junction bases left unmatched: 8. CDR3 length: 15 residues. Germline V gene lookup returns CDR1 MNHNS and CDR2 SASEGT. CDR3 protein: CASSSGTGTGSPLHF. In nucleotides, the CDR3 is TGTGCCAGCAGTTCCGGGACAGGGACAGGTTCACCCCTCCACTTT.

V and J are TRBV7-7 and TRBJ2-2; maybe TRBD1 (5 bases). The CDR3 runs 14 residues. The germline CDR1 and CDR2 sequences are SSHAT and FNYEAQ (reference sequence). V dropped 5 bases and J dropped 1 base, with 8 bases sitting between them. The CDR3 bases are TGTGCCAGCAGCCTGCAGGGGAACACCGGGGAGCTGTTTTTT. Translating it yields CASSLQGNTGELFF.

Written as DNA, the CDR3 is TGTGCCAGTAGTACTGGGGGAGGCGAGGGATACGGCTACACCTTC. It is translated as CASSTGGGEGYGYTF. This chain connects TRBV19 to TRBJ1-2; D perhaps matches TRBD1 (5 bases). The V gene's germline CDR1 is LNHDA and CDR2 SQIVND (reference sequence). This CDR3 comprises 15 residues. The V and J ends lost 4 bases and 8 bases respectively, with 20 bases between them.

The CDR3 region is CASSTGTVYEQYF. The CDR3 coding sequence is TGTGCCAGCAGTACCGGGACAGTCTACGAGCAGTACTTC. The chain joins TRBV28 to TRBJ2-7; 7 bases align to TRBD1. V was pared by 5 bases and J by 3 bases, with 4 bases of the junction left unmatched. Per germline, CDR1 MDHEN and CDR2 SYDVKM. The CDR3 is 13 residues long.

The V call is TRBV9, the J call TRBJ1-3; D is possibly TRBD1 (5 bases). Trimming left V 3 bases short and J 0 bases short, with 13 bases between. Germline CDR1 reads SGDLS; CDR2 reads YYNGEE. This CDR3 is 16 amino acids long. CDR3 coding DNA: TGTGCCAGCAGCGCGGGACTCTCGAGCTCTGGAAACACCATATATTTT. Its translation is CASSAGLSSSGNTIYF.

V and J are TRBV4-1 and TRBJ1-1, with TRBD1 identical over 8 bases. V lost 6 bases to trimming and J lost 5 bases; unmatched junction nucleotides: 8. The CDR3 spans 14 residues. Germline CDR1 reads MGHRA; CDR2 reads YSYEKL. The DNA for the CDR3 is TGCGCCAGCAGAGACAGGGGCTTGGGGACTGAAGCTTTCTTT. Amino acid sequence: CASRDRGLGTEAFF.

This chain connects TRBV4-2 to TRBJ2-1; 9 bases match TRBD2. This CDR3 has 16 amino acids. V lost 0 bases to trimming and J lost 4 bases; unmatched junction nucleotides: 4. Germline V gene data show CDR1 as LGHNA and CDR2 as YNFKEQ. DNA for the CDR3: TGTGCCAGCAGCCAAGATTATAGCGGGAGTTACAATGAGCAGTTCTTC. Translated: CASSQDYSGSYNEQFF.

The chain employs TRBV29-1 and TRBJ2-1; D gene unclear. The CDR3 sequence is 12 residues long. CDR1 is SQVTM, CDR2 ANQGSEA, per germline. V gave up 3 bases and J gave up 9 bases, with 12 bases separating them. CDR3 region: CSVDFHPGEQFF. The CDR3 DNA reads TGCAGCGTTGATTTCCACCCAGGTGAGCAGTTCTTC.

This clone was observed a handful of times. This chain connects TRBV6-6 to TRBJ1-1, with TRBD1 as a possible D gene (6 bases). Trimming took 5 bases from V and 1 from J, leaving 14 bases between them. Germline V CDR1 and CDR2: MNHNY, SVGAGI (reference sequence). This CDR3 has 15 residues. The CDR3 DNA follows: TGTGCCAGCAGTCCTTACAGGGTCAAGAACACTGAAGCTTTCTTT. It specifies CASSPYRVKNTEAFF.

The genes are TRBV27 and TRBJ2-1, with TRBD2 matching 8 bases. J lost 9 bases, V lost 8 bases, and 9 bases had no gene match. The length of the CDR3 is 13 residues. From germline, CDR1 is MNHEY and CDR2 SMNVEV (reference sequence). The CDR3 nucleotides are TGTGCCAGCCACTTGGGACTAGGATCTGAGCAGTTCTTC. Its protein product is CASHLGLGSEQFF.

The chain recombines TRBV28 with TRBJ2-1, with 8 bases identical to TRBD1. CDR3 length: 14 residues. V shed 10 bases, J shed 4 bases, and the junction held 9 bases outside the gene matches. Per germline, CDR1 MDHEN and CDR2 SYDVKM. The CDR3 DNA sequence: TGTGCCACCTCCCCCGGACAGGGATACAATGAGCAGTTCTTC. Its translation: CATSPGQGYNEQFF.

The rearrangement joins TRBV2 to TRBJ2-1; TRBD1 might be the D (5 bases). Germline loops: CDR1 SNHLY, CDR2 FYNNEI. Trimming cost V 2 bases and J 10 bases, with 12 bases left between them. The CDR3 has 13 residues. DNA for the CDR3: TGTGCCAGCAGTGAACATCAGGGTGGCGAGCAGTTCTTC. This translates into CASSEHQGGEQFF.

The V and J genes are TRBV19 and TRBJ2-5, with 7 positions matching TRBD1. From germline, CDR1 is LNHDA and CDR2 SQIVND (reference sequence). V dropped 5 bases and J dropped 4; count of bases not matched to a gene: 1. This CDR3 is built from 12 residues. CDR3 sequence: CASSAGGETQYF. CDR3 bases: TGTGCCAGTAGTGCAGGGGGAGAGACCCAGTACTTC.